The present entry profiles one T cell receptor beta chain with its context. Its antigen remains unidentified. Primers: 60 Vbeta forward and 13 Jbeta reverse. Assay used: immunoSEQ multiplex PCR; TCRdb lists only in-frame clones, some missing. The data show approximately 82,000 clones, around 62% seen once. The data were taken from a study of cytomegalovirus exposure and HLA in healthy donors. General study points: Owing to their indistinguishability, certain V segments, notably TRBV6-2 and TRBV6-3, were excluded. Later analysis identified several of the most significant clusters that appeared linked to common viral pathogens.

V was pared by 5 bases and J by 4 bases, with 5 bases of the junction left unmatched. This CDR3 is 14 amino acids long. Looked up from germline, CDR1 is SGHTA and CDR2 is FQGNSA. This sequence joins TRBV7-2 and TRBJ1-3, with TRBD1 identical over 7 bases. The TCR originated in a woman aged 25 to 39 in good health and CMV-seropositive. The sequenced material came from PBMCs. The CDR3 loop is CASSPGTAGNTIYF. For the CDR3, the DNA is TGTGCCAGCAGCCCAGGGACAGCCGGAAACACCATATATTTT.